The 10 T cell receptor beta chains below were found in one sample sequenced in a study of OX40 agonist ivuxolimab in advanced cancers. Measured with immunoSEQ multiplex PCR; TCRdb has only the in-frame clones, and not every one. The sample shows approximately 60,000 clones, approximately 90% of them seen only once. Source: CD4+ or CD8+ T cells sorted from blood, taken in a trial of the OX40 agonist ivuxolimab. These receptors were taken from an adult with an advanced solid tumor such as melanoma, head and neck, liver or kidney cancer.

V is TRBV7-9 and J is TRBJ2-3; 7 bases line up with TRBD1. V was clipped by 8 bases and J by 2 bases; unmatched bases: 13. Germline values: CDR1 SEHNR, CDR2 FQNEAQ (reference sequence). This CDR3 has 16 amino acids. The CDR3 DNA reads as TGTGCCAGCGGACCACAGGGGTCCGGACACACAGATACGCAGTATTTT. The encoded protein is CASGPQGSGHTDTQYF. Filled out from reference TRBV7-9 and TRBJ2-3, the complete variable domain reads DTGVSQNPRHKITKRGQNVTFRCDPISEHNRLYWYRQTLGQGPEFLTYFQNEAQLEKSRLLSDRFSAERPKGSFSTLEIQRTEQGDSAMYLCASGPQGSGHTDTQYFGPGTRLTVL.

The chain is built from TRBV20-1 and TRBJ1-1, with unresolved D. CDR3 size: 10 residues. V was trimmed by 5 bases and J by 2 bases, leaving 3 bases between them. Germline CDR1 is DFQATT and CDR2 is SNEGSKA (reference sequence). The CDR3 loop reads CSAGNTEAFF. In nucleotides, the CDR3 is TGCAGTGCTGGAAACACTGAAGCTTTCTTT.

This sequence joins TRBV12-5 and TRBJ1-1; 8 bases agree with TRBD1. CDR3 length: 15 amino acids. The germline V gene has CDR1 LGHNT and CDR2 FRNRAP. With 5 bases clipped from V and 8 bases from J, the junction kept 13 bases outside the gene matches. This CDR3 is CASGPRTGSTLEAFF. CDR3 nucleotides: TGTGCTAGTGGTCCAAGGACAGGGTCGACCCTCGAAGCTTTCTTT. Looking up the rest from reference TRBV12-5 and TRBJ1-1 gives the full variable domain: DARVTQTPRHKVTEMGQEVTMRCQPILGHNTVFWYRQTMMQGLELLAYFRNRAPLDDSGMPKDRFSAEMPDATLATLKIQPSEPRDSAVYFCASGPRTGSTLEAFFGQGTRLTVV.

The chain has TRBV4-1 and TRBJ2-5, with D possibly matching TRBD2 (5 bases). V was clipped by 3 bases and J by 0 bases, with 11 bases between them. The CDR3 runs 15 residues. The germline V gene has CDR1 MGHRA and CDR2 YSYEKL. The CDR3 DNA reads as TGCGCCAGCAGCCATCCAGCGGCAAACCAAGAGACCCAGTACTTC. Amino acid sequence: CASSHPAANQETQYF.

The CDR3 loop reads CASSVSGAADSYNEQFF. For the CDR3, the DNA is TGTGCCAGCAGCGTTAGTGGAGCGGCGGACTCCTACAATGAGCAGTTCTTC. This rearrangement joins TRBV9 to TRBJ2-1; D might be TRBD2 (5 bases). Trimming took 2 bases from V and 0 from J, leaving 15 bases between them. The germline gives CDR1 SGDLS, CDR2 YYNGEE. The CDR3 covers 17 residues.

This chain connects TRBV2 to TRBJ1-5; D not resolved. The length of the CDR3 is 17 residues. V shed 0 bases and J shed 1 base, with 13 bases lying between them. The germline gives CDR1 SNHLY, CDR2 FYNNEI. The CDR3 spells CASSEAHRYLSNQPQHF. In DNA, the CDR3 is TGTGCCAGCAGTGAAGCGCACAGATACCTCAGCAATCAGCCCCAGCATTTT.

Here the CDR3 reads CASSLGLADEETQYF. The CDR3 DNA is TGCGCCAGCAGCTTGGGACTAGCGGACGAAGAGACCCAGTACTTC. This sequence joins TRBV4-1 and TRBJ2-5; 11 bases match TRBD2. CDR1 is MGHRA and CDR2 is YSYEKL in the germline V gene. V lost 5 bases to trimming and J lost 3 bases; unmatched junction nucleotides: 5. This CDR3 is built from 15 residues.

The V gene is TRBV27, the J gene TRBJ1-1; D is unresolved. CDR1 and CDR2 from the germline V gene are MNHEY and SMNVEV (reference sequence). Trimming left V 1 base short and J 1 base short, with 4 bases between. This CDR3 has 13 amino acids. In DNA form, the CDR3 reads TGTGCCAGCAGTTTATACGCGAACACTGAAGCTTTCTTT. Translating it yields CASSLYANTEAFF.

The chain joins TRBV19 to TRBJ1-1, with 7 nucleotides matching TRBD1. The CDR3 is 13 residues long. Trimming cost V 6 bases and J 7 bases; bases outside gene matches: 8. Per germline, CDR1 LNHDA and CDR2 SQIVND (reference sequence). DNA of the CDR3: TGTGCCAGTAGCCTAACAGGGGCTTTTGAAGCTTTCTTT. Translating gives CASSLTGAFEAFF.

V gene TRBV5-5 combines with J gene TRBJ2-7; 7 bases map to TRBD2. Germline V lookup: CDR1 SGHKS, CDR2 YYEKEE (reference sequence). J was trimmed by 0 bases and V by 3 bases; bases with no gene match: 6. The CDR3 runs 15 residues. For the CDR3, the DNA is TGTGCCAGCAGCTGGGGAGGGGACCTCTCCTACGAGCAGTACTTC. Translation: CASSWGGDLSYEQYF.